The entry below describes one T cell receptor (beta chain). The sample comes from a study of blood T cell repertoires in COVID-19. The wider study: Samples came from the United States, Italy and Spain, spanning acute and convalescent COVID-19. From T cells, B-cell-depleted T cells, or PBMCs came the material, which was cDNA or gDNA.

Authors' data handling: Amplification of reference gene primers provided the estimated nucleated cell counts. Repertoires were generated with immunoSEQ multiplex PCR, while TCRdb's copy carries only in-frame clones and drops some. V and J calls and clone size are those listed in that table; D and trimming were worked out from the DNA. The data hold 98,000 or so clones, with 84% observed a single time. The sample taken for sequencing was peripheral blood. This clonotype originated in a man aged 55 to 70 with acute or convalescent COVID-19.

This CDR3 is CASSPGARTEAFF. CDR3 sequence (DNA): TGTGCCAGCAGTCCTGGGGCGAGAACTGAAGCTTTCTTT. This chain uses TRBV7-8 with TRBJ1-1, with D tentatively TRBD1 (5 bases). The V and J ends lost 6 bases and 5 bases respectively, with 13 bases between them. Germline loops: CDR1 SGHVS, CDR2 FQNEAQ. CDR3 size: 13 residues. The whole variable domain, remainder taken from reference TRBV7-8 and TRBJ1-1, is GAGVSQSPRYKVAKRGQDVALRCDPISGHVSLFWYQQALGQGPEFLTYFQNEAQLDKSGLPSDRFFAERPEGSVSTLKIQRTQQEDSAVYLCASSPGARTEAFFGQGTRLTVV.